A selection of T cell receptor beta chains follows, all from one sample in a study of T cell responses to AZD1222 COVID-19 vaccine. TCRdb's copy holds only in-frame clones and misses some; the assay was immunoSEQ multiplex PCR. In the table there are 180,000 or so clones, 80% to 95% of which are singletons. The input for sequencing was peripheral blood, taken 28 days after the second AZD1222 dose. Every receptor here comes from an adult who received the AZD1222 COVID-19 vaccine. Both conserved end residues are part of each CDR3. Fields, in order: V gene, J gene, D gene, clone size, CDR3 DNA, CDR3 protein. A D gene is named only where the DNA matches it firmly. Part of the rows lack a size; the others show once, few, many or a class for expanded clones.

v_call: TRBV6-6; j_call: TRBJ2-2; d_call: -; clone_size: few; cdr3_nt: TGTGCCAGCAGTTATAATACCGGGGAGCTGTTTTTT; cdr3_aa: CASSYNTGELFF
v_call: TRBV5-1; j_call: TRBJ1-1; d_call: TRBD1; clone_size: -; cdr3_nt: TGCGCCAGCAGCTCTCAGGGGGCCGACACTGAAGCTTTCTTT; cdr3_aa: CASSSQGADTEAFF
v_call: TRBV7-3; j_call: TRBJ2-5; d_call: -; clone_size: -; cdr3_nt: TGTGCCAGCAGCGCCCCGGAGGCCGGGATAGAGACCCAGTACTTC; cdr3_aa: CASSAPEAGIETQYF
v_call: TRBV7-2; j_call: TRBJ2-2; d_call: -; clone_size: once; cdr3_nt: TGTGCCAGCAGCTTGGGGTCCCGGGACACCGGGGAGCTGTTTTTT; cdr3_aa: CASSLGSRDTGELFF
v_call: TRBV27; j_call: TRBJ2-1; d_call: -; clone_size: -; cdr3_nt: TGTGCCAGCAGTCCATGGACAGTGACCTACAATGCCCAGTTCTTC; cdr3_aa: CASSPWTVTYNAQFF
v_call: TRBV5-1; j_call: TRBJ2-2; d_call: TRBD1; clone_size: once; cdr3_nt: TGCGCCAGCAGCACGATACAGGGGGCGACCGGGGAGCTGTTTTTT; cdr3_aa: CASSTIQGATGELFF
v_call: TRBV5-1; j_call: TRBJ1-6; d_call: -; clone_size: -; cdr3_nt: TGCGCCAGCAGCTTAGGACAAGCCCTTAATTCACCCCTCCACTTT; cdr3_aa: CASSLGQALNSPLHF
v_call: TRBV4-2; j_call: TRBJ2-1; d_call: TRBD2; clone_size: once; cdr3_nt: TGTGCCAGCAGCCCTAGCGGGGGGACGTACAATGAGCAGTTCTTC; cdr3_aa: CASSPSGGTYNEQFF
v_call: TRBV6-5; j_call: TRBJ2-1; d_call: -; clone_size: -; cdr3_nt: TGTGCCAGCAGTTACTCAGCGGTGTACAATGAGCAGTTCTTC; cdr3_aa: CASSYSAVYNEQFF
v_call: TRBV11-1; j_call: TRBJ1-1; d_call: -; clone_size: -; cdr3_nt: TGTGCCAGCAGCTTAGAGATCGGTGAGAGCACTGAAGCTTTCTTT; cdr3_aa: CASSLEIGESTEAFF
v_call: TRBV5-1; j_call: TRBJ1-1; d_call: -; clone_size: -; cdr3_nt: TGCGCCAGCAGCTTGGTGCCGGGACGATCGAACACTGAAGCTTTCTTT; cdr3_aa: CASSLVPGRSNTEAFF
v_call: TRBV19; j_call: TRBJ1-5; d_call: -; clone_size: -; cdr3_nt: TGTGCCAGTTATTCGGGCCTATGGCGTCAGCCCCAGCATTTT; cdr3_aa: CASYSGLWRQPQHF
v_call: TRBV6-5; j_call: TRBJ1-2; d_call: TRBD1; clone_size: -; cdr3_nt: TGTGCCAGCAGTTACGCAGGGGGTGACTATGGCTACACCTTC; cdr3_aa: CASSYAGGDYGYTF
v_call: TRBV5-1; j_call: TRBJ1-1; d_call: TRBD1; clone_size: -; cdr3_nt: TGCGCCAGCAGCACGGGACAGGGAGACACTGAAGCTTTCTTT; cdr3_aa: CASSTGQGDTEAFF
v_call: TRBV28; j_call: TRBJ1-2; d_call: -; clone_size: -; cdr3_nt: TGTGCCAGCAGTACCGGGAGGTCGTTGATATATGGCTACACCTTC; cdr3_aa: CASSTGRSLIYGYTF
v_call: TRBV4-1; j_call: TRBJ1-2; d_call: TRBD1; clone_size: -; cdr3_nt: TGCGCCAGCAGCCAAGTCGGACAGGGGGCGCGTCCCGGCTACACCTTC; cdr3_aa: CASSQVGQGARPGYTF
v_call: TRBV27; j_call: TRBJ2-2; d_call: -; clone_size: -; cdr3_nt: TGTGCCAGCAGTTTACTCTCCTCGGGGGCCTCTGGCGGGGAGCTGTTTTTT; cdr3_aa: CASSLLSSGASGGELFF
v_call: TRBV7-9; j_call: TRBJ2-1; d_call: -; clone_size: -; cdr3_nt: TGTGCCAGCAGCTTAGCGCAGACGTTTGGTGAGCAGTTCTTC; cdr3_aa: CASSLAQTFGEQFF
v_call: TRBV7-8; j_call: TRBJ2-3; d_call: -; clone_size: -; cdr3_nt: TGTGCCAGCAGCTGGGGGGACTCACCGCCAGATACGCAGTATTTT; cdr3_aa: CASSWGDSPPDTQYF
v_call: TRBV5-6; j_call: TRBJ2-7; d_call: TRBD1; clone_size: -; cdr3_nt: TGTGCCAGCAGCACTGCCCAGGGGGTAACCTCCTACGAGCAGTACTTC; cdr3_aa: CASSTAQGVTSYEQYF
v_call: TRBV7-2; j_call: TRBJ1-6; d_call: -; clone_size: -; cdr3_nt: TGTGCCAGCAGCTTTTCAGGGAGCTCCTATAATTCACCCCTCCACTTT; cdr3_aa: CASSFSGSSYNSPLHF
v_call: TRBV6-5; j_call: TRBJ2-5; d_call: TRBD1; clone_size: -; cdr3_nt: TGTGCCAGCAGTTACTCAGGGACAGGGGTAGGAGAGACCCAGTACTTC; cdr3_aa: CASSYSGTGVGETQYF
v_call: TRBV7-9; j_call: TRBJ2-2; d_call: -; clone_size: -; cdr3_nt: TGTGCCAGCAGCTTAGCCTCGCTGGTCACCGGGGAGCTGTTTTTT; cdr3_aa: CASSLASLVTGELFF
v_call: TRBV6-2/TRBV6-3; j_call: TRBJ1-2; d_call: -; clone_size: -; cdr3_nt: TGTGCCAGCAGTTACTCGTCAATGGGGACGGGTGGCTACACCTTC; cdr3_aa: CASSYSSMGTGGYTF
v_call: TRBV18; j_call: TRBJ2-2; d_call: -; clone_size: -; cdr3_nt: TGTGCCAGCTCCCCCGCGAGAGCAGCCGGGGAGCTGTTTTTT; cdr3_aa: CASSPARAAGELFF
v_call: TRBV3-1/TRBV3-2; j_call: TRBJ2-3; d_call: -; clone_size: few; cdr3_nt: TGTGCCAGCAGCCAAGCGGTGGGGGTAAGCACAGATACGCAGTATTTT; cdr3_aa: CASSQAVGVSTDTQYF
v_call: TRBV12-2; j_call: TRBJ2-7; d_call: -; clone_size: -; cdr3_nt: TGTGCAAGTCGCTTAGGGACACGCGAGAAAACTTTAACCTACGAGCAGTACTTC; cdr3_aa: CASRLGTREKTLTYEQYF
v_call: TRBV28; j_call: TRBJ2-4; d_call: -; clone_size: -; cdr3_nt: TGTGCCAGCAGTTTGAGTCAATCATTGTACTTC; cdr3_aa: CASSLSQSLYF
v_call: TRBV14; j_call: TRBJ1-6; d_call: -; clone_size: -; cdr3_nt: TGTGCCAGCAGCCAAGATATGGGTCCACCCCTCCACTTT; cdr3_aa: CASSQDMGPPLHF
v_call: TRBV7-8; j_call: TRBJ1-1; d_call: -; clone_size: once; cdr3_nt: TGTGCCAGCAGCTTAGAGGCGGGGGTCCCTGAAGCTTTCTTT; cdr3_aa: CASSLEAGVPEAFF
v_call: TRBV19; j_call: TRBJ2-3; d_call: -; clone_size: -; cdr3_nt: TGTGCCACCGCTTCGCAAGGAGATACGCAGTATTTT; cdr3_aa: CATASQGDTQYF
v_call: TRBV28; j_call: TRBJ1-5; d_call: TRBD1; clone_size: once; cdr3_nt: TGTGCCAGCAGCAGAACAGGGGGAGGCAATCAGCCCCAGCATTTT; cdr3_aa: CASSRTGGGNQPQHF
v_call: TRBV4-3; j_call: TRBJ1-2; d_call: TRBD1; clone_size: -; cdr3_nt: TGCGCCAGCAGCCACGGACAGGGAGCTGGCTACACCTTC; cdr3_aa: CASSHGQGAGYTF
v_call: TRBV5-8; j_call: TRBJ1-5; d_call: -; clone_size: -; cdr3_nt: TGTGCCAGCAGCTTGGCCGGACAGTCCTCTGGCAATCAGCCCCAGCATTTT; cdr3_aa: CASSLAGQSSGNQPQHF
v_call: TRBV27; j_call: TRBJ2-1; d_call: TRBD2; clone_size: -; cdr3_nt: TGTGCCAGCAGGGCCTATAGTGGGACTAGCGGTACCAATGAGCAGTTCTTC; cdr3_aa: CASRAYSGTSGTNEQFF
v_call: TRBV7-2; j_call: TRBJ2-7; d_call: -; clone_size: -; cdr3_nt: TGTGCCAGCAGCTTAGCGAGCAGGGGCCACGAGCAGTACTTC; cdr3_aa: CASSLASRGHEQYF
v_call: TRBV25-1; j_call: TRBJ1-1; d_call: -; clone_size: -; cdr3_nt: TGTGCCAGCAGTGACACGCGCCACGGGGACATGAACACTGAAGCTTTCTTT; cdr3_aa: CASSDTRHGDMNTEAFF
v_call: TRBV11-3; j_call: TRBJ2-1; d_call: -; clone_size: -; cdr3_nt: TGTGCCAGCAGTTCCCTCAGCGGCGACAATGAGCAGTTCTTC; cdr3_aa: CASSSLSGDNEQFF
v_call: TRBV15; j_call: TRBJ2-7; d_call: -; clone_size: -; cdr3_nt: TGTGCCACCAGCAGAGGCTTGGGGGGCGCCTACTACGAGCAGTACTTC; cdr3_aa: CATSRGLGGAYYEQYF
v_call: TRBV6-6; j_call: TRBJ1-1; d_call: TRBD1; clone_size: once; cdr3_nt: TGTGCCAGCAGCTGGTTTACAGGGGAGAACACTGAAGCTTTCTTT; cdr3_aa: CASSWFTGENTEAFF
v_call: TRBV30; j_call: TRBJ2-2; d_call: -; clone_size: -; cdr3_nt: TGTGCCTGGAGTGGTACAGCTTACACCGGGGAGCTGTTTTTT; cdr3_aa: CAWSGTAYTGELFF
v_call: TRBV4-3; j_call: TRBJ2-2; d_call: TRBD1; clone_size: -; cdr3_nt: TGCGCCAGCAGCCCCGGGACAGGGGACACCGGGGAGCTGTTTTTT; cdr3_aa: CASSPGTGDTGELFF
v_call: TRBV5-1; j_call: TRBJ1-1; d_call: -; clone_size: -; cdr3_nt: TGCGCCAGCAGCGGTCGGGCAGGGCCGTCTAACACTGAAGCTTTCTTT; cdr3_aa: CASSGRAGPSNTEAFF
v_call: TRBV28; j_call: TRBJ1-6; d_call: TRBD1; clone_size: -; cdr3_nt: TGTGCCAGCAGTCTTACAGGGGGGCCTATGAATTCACCCCTCCACTTT; cdr3_aa: CASSLTGGPMNSPLHF
v_call: TRBV3-1/TRBV3-2; j_call: TRBJ1-5; d_call: -; clone_size: few; cdr3_nt: TGTGCCAGCAGCCAAGATTGGGGGGACAATCAGCCCCAGCATTTT; cdr3_aa: CASSQDWGDNQPQHF
v_call: TRBV11-2; j_call: TRBJ2-7; d_call: TRBD2; clone_size: once; cdr3_nt: TGTGCCAGCAGCACAGCAGGGGCTAGCGGGACACGGGAGCAGTACTTC; cdr3_aa: CASSTAGASGTREQYF
v_call: TRBV6-5; j_call: TRBJ2-1; d_call: -; clone_size: -; cdr3_nt: TGTGCCAGCAGTTACTTTACCCCTAGAGACAATGAGCAGTTCTTC; cdr3_aa: CASSYFTPRDNEQFF
v_call: TRBV7-2; j_call: TRBJ1-5; d_call: -; clone_size: -; cdr3_nt: TGTGCCAGCAGCTTAGGGAATCAGCCCCAGCATTTT; cdr3_aa: CASSLGNQPQHF
v_call: TRBV28; j_call: TRBJ1-4; d_call: -; clone_size: -; cdr3_nt: TGTGCCAGCAGTTTATCAGGGGTTGAAAAACTGTTTTTT; cdr3_aa: CASSLSGVEKLFF
v_call: TRBV2; j_call: TRBJ2-5; d_call: -; clone_size: -; cdr3_nt: TGTGCCAGCACTCAGATCTTGTGGGAGACCCAGTACTTC; cdr3_aa: CASTQILWETQYF
v_call: TRBV27; j_call: TRBJ2-1; d_call: -; clone_size: few; cdr3_nt: TGTGCCAGCAGTTTAATAGGCCTGAGCTCCTACAATGAGCAGTTCTTC; cdr3_aa: CASSLIGLSSYNEQFF
v_call: TRBV7-9; j_call: TRBJ1-1; d_call: -; clone_size: -; cdr3_nt: TGTGCCAGCACTGAACGTATGGGGGTTCTTAACACTGAAGCTTTCTTT; cdr3_aa: CASTERMGVLNTEAFF
v_call: TRBV11-2; j_call: TRBJ2-1; d_call: TRBD1; clone_size: -; cdr3_nt: TGTGCCAGCAGCTCCCTCACAGGGGTCCGTAACAATGAGCAGTTCTTC; cdr3_aa: CASSSLTGVRNNEQFF
v_call: TRBV7-2; j_call: TRBJ1-3; d_call: -; clone_size: -; cdr3_nt: TGTGCCAGCAGCTTAGCTCCTGCCAGGGTCTCTGGAAACACCATATATTTT; cdr3_aa: CASSLAPARVSGNTIYF
v_call: TRBV6-1; j_call: TRBJ1-2; d_call: TRBD1; clone_size: -; cdr3_nt: TGTGCCAGCAGTGAGACGCTAGGGGGCCACGGCTATGGCTACACCTTC; cdr3_aa: CASSETLGGHGYGYTF
v_call: TRBV7-3; j_call: TRBJ2-2; d_call: -; clone_size: -; cdr3_nt: TGTGCCAGCAGCCGAGGCGGGGACGCCGGGGAGCTGTTTTTT; cdr3_aa: CASSRGGDAGELFF
v_call: TRBV5-1; j_call: TRBJ2-7; d_call: -; clone_size: -; cdr3_nt: TGCGCCAGCAGCAGGGATAGGTACGAGCAGTACTTC; cdr3_aa: CASSRDRYEQYF
v_call: TRBV7-9; j_call: TRBJ2-7; d_call: -; clone_size: -; cdr3_nt: TGTGCCAGCAGCGTACTGGGGGGTAGCTACGAGCAGTACTTC; cdr3_aa: CASSVLGGSYEQYF
v_call: TRBV7-9; j_call: TRBJ1-6; d_call: -; clone_size: -; cdr3_nt: TGTGCCACCGACAGCCTAGATAATCTGGACCTTAATTCACCCCTCCACTTT; cdr3_aa: CATDSLDNLDLNSPLHF
v_call: TRBV7-9; j_call: TRBJ1-6; d_call: -; clone_size: -; cdr3_nt: TGTGCCAGCAGCTTAGTGACGGATAAGAATTCACCCCTCCACTTT; cdr3_aa: CASSLVTDKNSPLHF